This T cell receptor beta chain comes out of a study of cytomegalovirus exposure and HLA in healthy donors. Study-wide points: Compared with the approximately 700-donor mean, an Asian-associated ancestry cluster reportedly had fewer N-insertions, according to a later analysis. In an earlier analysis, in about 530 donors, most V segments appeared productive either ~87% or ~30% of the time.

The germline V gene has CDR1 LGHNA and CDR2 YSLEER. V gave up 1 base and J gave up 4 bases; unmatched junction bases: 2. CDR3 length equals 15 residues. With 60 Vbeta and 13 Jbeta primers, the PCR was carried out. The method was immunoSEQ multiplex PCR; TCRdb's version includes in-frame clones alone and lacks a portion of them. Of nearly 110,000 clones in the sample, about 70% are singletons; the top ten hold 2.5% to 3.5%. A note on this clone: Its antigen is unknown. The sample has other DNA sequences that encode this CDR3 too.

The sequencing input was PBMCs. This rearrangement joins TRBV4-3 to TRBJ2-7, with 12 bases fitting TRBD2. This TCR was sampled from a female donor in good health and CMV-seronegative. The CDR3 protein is CASSQGLAGGYEQYF. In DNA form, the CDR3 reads TGCGCCAGCAGCCAAGGGCTAGCGGGAGGGTACGAGCAGTACTTC.